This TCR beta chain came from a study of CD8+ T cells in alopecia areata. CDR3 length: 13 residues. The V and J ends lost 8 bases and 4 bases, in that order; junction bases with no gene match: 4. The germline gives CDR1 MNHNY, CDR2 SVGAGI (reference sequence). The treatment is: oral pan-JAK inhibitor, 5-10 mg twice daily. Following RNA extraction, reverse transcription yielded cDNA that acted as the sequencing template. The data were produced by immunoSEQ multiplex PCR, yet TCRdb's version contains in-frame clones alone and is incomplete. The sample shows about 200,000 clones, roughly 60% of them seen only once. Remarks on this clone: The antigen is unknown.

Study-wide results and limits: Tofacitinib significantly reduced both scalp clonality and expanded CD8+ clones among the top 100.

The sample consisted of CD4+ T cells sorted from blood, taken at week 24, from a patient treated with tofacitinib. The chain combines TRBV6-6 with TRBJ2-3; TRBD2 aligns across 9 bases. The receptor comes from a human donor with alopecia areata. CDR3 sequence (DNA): TGTGCCAGCTTTAGCGGGAGTGCAGATACGCAGTATTTT. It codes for CASFSGSADTQYF.